What follows describes a single TCR beta chain. Its target is not known. This entry is derived from a study of T cell responses to AZD1222 COVID-19 vaccine. Profiling relied on immunoSEQ multiplex PCR, and the TCRdb table lists in-frame clones only, not all of them. Among under 250,000 clones listed, 93% were seen once. This CDR3 has 16 residues. The V gene's germline CDR1 is MDHEN and CDR2 SYDVKM. V lost 5 bases to trimming and J lost 8 bases, with 21 bases between them. Study findings and constraints: Nearly half of spike-specific TCRs reportedly go after variant regions that carry no mutations.

The source is an adult in good health. The V call is TRBV28, the J call TRBJ1-4; tentatively, D is TRBD1 (5 bases). Specimen: peripheral blood, collected on day 0 of MenACWY control vaccination. Here the CDR3 reads CASSGADALLREKLFF. CDR3 coding DNA: TGTGCCAGCAGTGGGGCAGACGCCCTCCTAAGGGAAAAACTGTTTTTT.